The rows below give T cell receptor beta chains drawn from one sample of a study of blood T cell repertoires in COVID-19. Some clones are missing from TCRdb's copy, which holds only in-frame ones; the method was immunoSEQ multiplex PCR. The sample carries 13,000 or so clones, about 75% recorded once. The sequenced sample was peripheral blood. Receptor source: a woman older than 75 with acute or convalescent COVID-19. The CDR3 runs from the conserved cysteine through the conserved F or W. D genes are given only for firm matches. The size field is filled for only some rows; it gives once, few, many or a size class.

TRBJ2-1 . TRBV27 . CASSFDWSSYNEQFF TGTGCCAGCAGTTTTGACTGGAGCTCCTACAATGAGCAGTTCTTC
TRBJ1-6 few TRBV7-2 TRBD1 CASSRGRDRGGLALHF TGTGCCAGCAGCCGGGGGCGGGACAGGGGAGGTTTGGCCCTCCACTTT
TRBJ1-2 few TRBV6-2/TRBV6-3 TRBD1 CASSSQGINYGYTF TGTGCCAGCAGTTCACAGGGGATTAACTATGGCTACACCTTC
TRBJ2-2 . TRBV7-2 . CASSPTANTGELFF TGTGCCAGCAGCCCCACAGCGAACACCGGGGAGCTGTTTTTT
TRBJ2-7 . TRBV27 TRBD1 CACARGQEIHEQYF TGTGCCTGCGCCCGAGGACAGGAAATCCACGAGCAGTACTTC
TRBJ2-2 . TRBV4-1 . CASSQTRDTGELFF TGCGCCAGCAGCCAAACCAGGGACACCGGGGAGCTGTTTTTT
TRBJ1-6 once TRBV6-2/TRBV6-3 . CASSFGDDSSYNSPLHF TGTGCCAGCAGTTTCGGTGACGACAGCTCCTATAATTCACCCCTCCACTTT
TRBJ2-1 . TRBV3-1/TRBV3-2 TRBD2 CASSPDPGPGTSGGRFYNEQFF TGTGCCAGCAGCCCGGATCCTGGGCCCGGGACTAGCGGGGGGCGTTTCTACAATGAGCAGTTCTTC
TRBJ2-3 . TRBV6-4 TRBD2 CASSDTAGGTDTQYF TGTGCCAGCAGTGACACGGCGGGAGGCACAGATACGCAGTATTTT
TRBJ2-1 . TRBV27 TRBD2 CASSFMRGGYNEQFF TGTGCCAGCAGTTTTATGCGGGGGGGCTACAATGAGCAGTTCTTC